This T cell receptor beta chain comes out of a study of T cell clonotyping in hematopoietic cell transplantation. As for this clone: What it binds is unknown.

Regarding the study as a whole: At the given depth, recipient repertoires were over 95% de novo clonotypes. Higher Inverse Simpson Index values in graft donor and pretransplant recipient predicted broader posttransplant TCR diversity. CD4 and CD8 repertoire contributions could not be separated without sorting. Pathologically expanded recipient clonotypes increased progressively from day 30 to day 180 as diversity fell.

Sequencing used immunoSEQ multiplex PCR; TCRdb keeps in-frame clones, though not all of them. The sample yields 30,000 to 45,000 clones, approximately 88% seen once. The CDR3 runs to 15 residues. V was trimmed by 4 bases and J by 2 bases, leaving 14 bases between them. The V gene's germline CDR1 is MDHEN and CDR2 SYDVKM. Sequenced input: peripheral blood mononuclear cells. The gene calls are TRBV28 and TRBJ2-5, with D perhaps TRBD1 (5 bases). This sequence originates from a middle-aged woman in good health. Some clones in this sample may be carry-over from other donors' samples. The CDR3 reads CASSSTHRLQETQYF. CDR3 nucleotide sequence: TGTGCCAGCAGTTCTACTCACAGGCTGCAAGAGACCCAGTACTTC.